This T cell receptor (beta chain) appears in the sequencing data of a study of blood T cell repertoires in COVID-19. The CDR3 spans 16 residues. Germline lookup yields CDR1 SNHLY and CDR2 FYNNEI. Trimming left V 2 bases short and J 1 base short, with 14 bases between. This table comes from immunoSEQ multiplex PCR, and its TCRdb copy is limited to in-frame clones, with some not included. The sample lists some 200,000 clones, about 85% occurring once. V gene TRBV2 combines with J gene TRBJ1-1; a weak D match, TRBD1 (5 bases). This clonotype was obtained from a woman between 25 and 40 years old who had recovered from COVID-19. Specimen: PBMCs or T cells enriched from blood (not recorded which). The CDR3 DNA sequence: TGTGCCAGCAGTGAAAGCCACACAGGCTCGAACACTGAAGCTTTCTTT. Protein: CASSESHTGSNTEAFF.